This paragraph covers one T cell receptor (beta chain) sequence. Its cognate antigen has yet to be identified. The record has no base qualities; no much larger clone is one base away. The donors were healthy, HIV-negative adults who had no recently reported acute infections or vaccinations. Every donor was a Caucasian adult living in Nashville, Tennessee, USA. CD4+ T cells were enriched by magnetic negative selection; naive cells were then positively selected on CD45RA, and the negative fraction formed the memory subset. Blood was obtained by leukapheresis, after which PBMCs were separated by Ficoll-Histopaque density gradient centrifugation and cryopreserved in liquid nitrogen vapor phase. Analytical flow cytometry was used to check the purity and quantity of each magnetically sorted T cell population. From each sorted fraction, genomic DNA was isolated and quantified by UV absorbance on a Nanodrop 2000c.

This record belongs to a study of shared clonotypes between healthy human individuals (dated by TCRdb to about 2020). About the study as a whole: The cohort comprised two women and a few men aged 18 to 49 years. For each donor, CD4 naive and CD4 memory were each run on three plates, CD8 naive on two plates, and CD8 memory on one plate. To estimate repertoire size and how much clonotype sharing occurs between individuals, the study deeply sequenced the blood TCR repertoires of five healthy adults. Different laboratories and diverse techniques were used to prepare libraries and sequence TCR repertoires, to increase sequencing depth and limit assay-specific biases. Leukapheresis yielded between about 0.9 and 8.9 billion PBMCs per donor. Overall results and qualifications from the work: Sampling was restricted to blood, and TCR repertoires in tissue are likely to differ from TCR repertoires in blood. Naive subsets generally had larger estimated clonotype richness than memory subsets did. Incomplete sequencing was indicated by rarefaction of sorted-subset datasets, despite the large sequencing depth. Sharing across several donors was observed for about 5% of naive CD4, about 3.2% of naive CD8, over 2% of memory CD4, and roughly 0.43% of memory CD8 clonotypes. Pairwise subsampling indicated that sequencing depth was expected to affect the degree of clonotype sharing among donors. Compared with non-shared clonotypes, clonotypes shared by all four sorted-subset donors had higher generation probabilities. Because the study included only a small number of donors, the genetic and exposure-history diversity represented was limited.

V drops 6 bases and J drops 3 bases, leaving 11 bases in between. CDR1 SNHLY and CDR2 FYNNEI were looked up in the germline V gene. Including the terminal cysteine and phenylalanine, the CDR3 comprises 13 residues. This entry keeps only the CDR3 DNA: 39 bases, framed from base 1. Using the deep immunoSEQ assay, TCR CDR3 regions were amplified from genomic DNA by multiplex PCR. Genomic DNA extracted from each cell subset was distributed evenly over all wells of several immunoSEQ 96-well plates, and each plate served as one replicate. For sorted subsets, roughly 200 ng of genomic DNA, equivalent to around 29,000 T cell genomes, went into each replicate PCR. Purified libraries were measured with a Qubit 3.0 fluorometer, size-checked on a Bioanalyzer 2100, and measured again with the KAPA Library Quantification kit. Every immunoSEQ 96-well plate was sequenced on a separate single-read 150-cycle Illumina NextSeq 550 flow cell. In the original analysis: Because the immunoSEQ output included only junctional sequences and no quality scores, the filtering could not be the same as the filtering used for full-length reads. Sequences were annotated with PyIR, a Python wrapper for IgBLAST v1.9, using IMGT germline references to assign V/J genes and CDR3. Reads were removed for weak V/J assignments (E-value above 1e-6), missing CDR3, stop codons, out-of-frame junctions, or ambiguous translated residues. V3J clonotypes were defined by identical inferred V gene, J gene, and CDR3 amino acid sequence. To compute the percentage overlap between repertoires, the number of shared unique clonotypes was divided by the size of the smaller repertoire. Repertoire richness was assessed with RTK rarefaction, the Chao1 estimator, and Recon v2.1 estimates of unobserved clonotypes. Generation probabilities for all TCRbeta clonotypes obtained by the gDNA method from a handful of donors were computed using OLGA. In TCRdb, the immuneACCESS table is reduced to in-frame sequences with V and J assigned. These tables do not hold every clone; where another copy was compared, an unresolved V gene accounts for under half, and the others remain unexplained. The DNA gave D and trimming, while V, J and clone size come from that table. The sample table lists about 1.1 million clones, approximately 77% of them with a count of one. Of the sample, 0.89% is held by the ten largest clones.

This sequence was found in a man between 18 and 35 years old in good health. Some clones in this sample may be carry-over from other donors' samples. The V and J segments used are TRBV2 and TRBJ1-1; tentative D gene TRBD1, with 5 bases matching. Sequenced input: memory CD4+ T cells from PBMCs. In the paper's terms, the cell subset or site label means: CD45RA-negative fraction. The nucleotide sequence reads TGTGCCAGCAGGGGGGAATCCCACACTGAAGCTTTCTTT. The encoded protein is CASRGESHTEAFF.